The 11 T cell receptor beta chains below come from one sample, sequenced in a study of cytotoxic CD8 clonotypes in ibrutinib-treated CLL. Assay: immunoSEQ multiplex PCR; the TCRdb copy retains only in-frame clones and omits some. The sample has 330,000 or so clones; 67% are singletons. The sample consisted of PBMCs, taken after 36 months of ibrutinib treatment. The receptors come from a human donor with chronic lymphocytic leukemia.

The V and J genes are TRBV5-5 and TRBJ2-5; possibly TRBD1 for D (5 bases). The CDR3 extends over 13 amino acids. Germline values: CDR1 SGHKS, CDR2 YYEKEE (reference sequence). Deletions cut 0 bases from V and 4 bases from J, with 7 bases between. CDR3 sequence reads: CASSLAGIETQYF. DNA of the CDR3: TGTGCCAGCAGCTTGGCAGGGATAGAGACCCAGTACTTC.

The chain links TRBV9 to TRBJ2-3, with 7 bases fitting TRBD2. Germline V CDR1 and CDR2: SGDLS, YYNGEE. J lost 0 bases, V lost 4 bases, and 5 bases had no gene match. The CDR3 length is 15 residues. The chain's CDR3 is CASSLDGGSTDTQYF. In DNA, the CDR3 is TGTGCCAGCAGCCTTGACGGGGGGAGCACAGATACGCAGTATTTT.

This chain joins TRBV7-2 and TRBJ2-7, with TRBD2 identical over 7 bases. CDR1 SGHTA and CDR2 FQGNSA come from the germline V gene. CDR3 length: 17 residues. V lost 1 base to trimming and J lost 2 bases; unmatched junction nucleotides: 11. The CDR3 DNA follows: TGTGCCAGCAGCTTAGATGTTAGCGGGCGAAGGGCCTACGAGCAGTACTTC. Amino acid sequence: CASSLDVSGRRAYEQYF.

The gene calls are TRBV2 and TRBJ1-5; no clear D. From germline, CDR1 is SNHLY and CDR2 FYNNEI. The CDR3 contains 14 residues. With 4 bases removed from V and 3 bases from J, the gap between germline ends came to 10 bases. The CDR3 protein is CASSARATNQPQHF. CDR3 coding DNA: TGTGCCAGCAGTGCCCGGGCTACCAATCAGCCCCAGCATTTT.

This chain uses TRBV6-6 with TRBJ2-5, with D possibly TRBD1 on 5 matching bases. The CDR3 length is 14 residues. Trimming cost V 0 bases and J 5 bases, with 10 bases left between them. Germline V gene sequence: CDR1 MNHNY, CDR2 SVGAGI (reference sequence). The CDR3 DNA reads as TGTGCCAGCAGTTACTCGGCAGGGTCGGAGACCCAGTACTTC. Translated, it gives CASSYSAGSETQYF.

The chain links TRBV28 to TRBJ2-1; 7 positions match TRBD2. Germline V gives CDR1 MDHEN, CDR2 SYDVKM. Trimming removed 6 bases from V and 7 bases from J; junction bases left unmatched: 9. The CDR3 loop spans 14 amino acids. CDR3 loop: CASSPGTTENEQFF. CDR3 nucleotide sequence: TGTGCCAGCAGCCCCGGGACTACCGAGAATGAGCAGTTCTTC.

The CDR3 protein is CASSRDRGGNSNQPQHF. The CDR3 nucleotides read TGTGCCAGCAGCCGGGACAGGGGGGGAAATAGCAATCAGCCCCAGCATTTT. The chain combines TRBV2 with TRBJ1-5, with 11 bases fitting TRBD1. The germline gives CDR1 SNHLY, CDR2 FYNNEI. V lost 6 bases to trimming and J lost 0 bases; unmatched junction nucleotides: 7. The CDR3 covers 17 residues. The full variable domain, completed using reference TRBV2 and TRBJ1-5, is EPEVTQTPSHQVTQMGQEVILRCVPISNHLYFYWYRQILGQKVEFLVSFYNNEISEKSEIFDDQFSVERPDGSNFTLKIRSTKLEDSAMYFCASSRDRGGNSNQPQHFGDGTRLSIL.

J is TRBJ2-5 and V is TRBV6-6, with D unclear. The CDR3 has 14 amino acids. Germline CDR1 MNHNY, CDR2 SVGAGI (reference sequence). The V end was cut by 0 bases, the J end by 5 bases, with 10 bases between. The CDR3: CASSYSNLRETQYF. As DNA, the CDR3 is TGTGCCAGCAGTTACTCGAATCTCAGGGAGACCCAGTACTTC.

V gene TRBV28 combines with J gene TRBJ2-2; unclear D gene. CDR1 is MDHEN, CDR2 SYDVKM, per germline. The V and J ends lost 2 bases and 4 bases respectively, with 8 bases between them. The CDR3 length is 14 residues. The CDR3 DNA reads as TGTGCCAGCAGTTTAAGGTTGGCCACCGGGGAGCTGTTTTTT. It specifies CASSLRLATGELFF.

The chain links TRBV4-1 to TRBJ2-3; a possible D gene is TRBD2 (6 bases). CDR1 MGHRA and CDR2 YSYEKL come from the germline V gene. V dropped 1 base and J dropped 6 bases, with 8 bases sitting between them. CDR3 length equals 13 residues. CDR3 nucleotide sequence: TGCGCCAGCAGCCAAGTCCGGGGGGATACGCAGTATTTT. Its translation is CASSQVRGDTQYF.

CDR3 nucleotide sequence: TGTGCCAGCAGCTTAGCCGACAGGTTTCATGGCTACACCTTC. This sequence encodes CASSLADRFHGYTF. This sequence joins TRBV7-9 and TRBJ1-2; TRBD1 might be the D (6 bases). Germline assignment: CDR1 SEHNR and CDR2 FQNEAQ (reference sequence). Trimming removed 0 bases from V and 6 bases from J, with 11 bases in between. The length of the CDR3 is 14 residues.